These T cell receptor beta chains were read from a single sample in a study of CD8+ T cells in alopecia areata. Here immunoSEQ multiplex PCR was the method, and the copy in TCRdb shows in-frame clones only, minus some. The sample gives some 14,000 clones, about 50% of which show up once; roughly a tenth is in the top ten. The source was skin, collected at week 0. Source of these receptors: a human donor with alopecia areata. The CDR3 runs from the conserved cysteine through the conserved F or W. The order of the fields is J gene, V gene, clone size, D gene, CDR3 DNA, CDR3 protein. The D gene is left open where the match is weak. Only part of the rows carry a size: once, few, many, or a class if the clone is expanded.

TRBJ1-1,TRBV6-1,-,-,TGTGCCAGCAGCCCCGGCGGGGCAATCACTGAAGCTTTCTTT,CASSPGGAITEAFF
TRBJ2-1,TRBV7-6,-,TRBD2,TGTGCCAGCAGCCGCCCAATGGCGGGGGGGCACTATGAGCAGTTCTTC,CASSRPMAGGHYEQFF
TRBJ1-1,TRBV14,-,-,TGTGCCAGCAGCCAAGAACGGGGTGAAGCTTTCTTT,CASSQERGEAFF
TRBJ2-3,TRBV5-1,once,-,TGCGCCAGCAGCTTGGAGTGGGCTAGCTACACAGATACGCAGTATTTT,CASSLEWASYTDTQYF
TRBJ2-1,TRBV5-1,few,TRBD2,TGCGCCAGCAGCTTTAGGGCTAGCGGAGACAATGAGCAGTTCTTC,CASSFRASGDNEQFF
TRBJ2-7,TRBV6-1,-,TRBD2,TGTGCCAGCAGTGGGGCTGTTCGGGGGGTTAACTGGAACGAGCAGTACTTC,CASSGAVRGVNWNEQYF
TRBJ1-1,TRBV28,-,-,TGTGCCAGCAGTTTTGTTGGGGGTGAAGCTTTCTTT,CASSFVGGEAFF
TRBJ1-5,TRBV6-5,few,-,TGTGCCAGCAGTTACCCCGGGACCCGGGCTCAGCCCCAGCATTTT,CASSYPGTRAQPQHF
TRBJ2-7,TRBV5-1,few,-,TGCGCCAGCAGCTTGGGGGGCTCTCGCATTGGGGAGCAGTACTTC,CASSLGGSRIGEQYF
TRBJ2-2,TRBV15,few,-,TGTGCCACCAGCAGAGATCGGACGACCGGGGAGCTGTTTTTT,CATSRDRTTGELFF
TRBJ2-7,TRBV4-1,-,-,TGCGCCAGCAGCCAAGATGGGGCACTCGGAATACACGAGCAGTACTTC,CASSQDGALGIHEQYF
TRBJ1-1,TRBV7-9,-,-,TGTGCCAGCAGCTTCGGTGGCGGGACTGAAGCTTTCTTT,CASSFGGGTEAFF
TRBJ2-2,TRBV9,-,-,TGTGCCAGCAGCCTGGAGGGAGGGAACACCGGGGAGCTGTTTTTT,CASSLEGGNTGELFF
TRBJ2-7,TRBV10-3,-,-,TGTGCCATCAGTGCCGCCTTGGGTCGGAGCTACGAGCAGTACTTC,CAISAALGRSYEQYF
TRBJ1-2,TRBV4-1,few,-,TGCGCCAGCAGCCAAGAGGTCGGGACCCACTATGGCTACACCTTC,CASSQEVGTHYGYTF
TRBJ2-1,TRBV6-1,-,-,TGTGCCAGCAGTGAACGGGCTGCGGGACAGAAAAGGGTCTTC,CASSERAAGQKRVF
TRBJ2-5,TRBV29-1,-,-,TGCAGCGCTACCGGACGCAGAGGGCAAGAGACCCAGTACTTC,CSATGRRGQETQYF
TRBJ2-4,TRBV28,-,TRBD2,TGTGCCAGCAGTTGGGGACTAGCGGGGGGGAGTGGTAGAAACATTCAGTACTTC,CASSWGLAGGSGRNIQYF
TRBJ1-2,TRBV4-1,large,-,TGCGCCAGCAGCCAAGGAACGGACAGAGGGTGGGGCTACACCTTC,CASSQGTDRGWGYTF
TRBJ2-1,TRBV12-5,-,-,TGTGCTAGTGGTTTCGGGGCAGTCTCCTACAATGAGCAGTTCTTC,CASGFGAVSYNEQFF
TRBJ2-7,TRBV19,once,-,TGTGCCAGTAGCGTGACAGGACCCCGCTACGAGCAGTACTTC,CASSVTGPRYEQYF
TRBJ2-7,TRBV5-1,once,TRBD1,TGCGCCAGCAGCTTTACAGGGGCGGCCGAGCAGTACTTC,CASSFTGAAEQYF
TRBJ2-5,TRBV7-9,-,-,TGTGCCAGCAGCCCCCTCCTGGGAGAGACCCAGTACTTC,CASSPLLGETQYF
TRBJ1-3,TRBV29-1,-,TRBD1,TGCAGCGTTGAAGACCGGACAGGATCTAGTGGAAACACCATATATTTT,CSVEDRTGSSGNTIYF
TRBJ1-2,TRBV20-1,-,-,TGCAGTGCTAGACAGGGGAATGGCTACACCTTC,CSARQGNGYTF
TRBJ2-3,TRBV13,-,-,TGTGCCAGCAGCACCCTGACCACAGATACGCAGTATTTT,CASSTLTTDTQYF
TRBJ2-1,TRBV6-5,few,TRBD1,TGTGCCAGCAAGGGACAGGCGGGTGAGCAGTTCTTC,CASKGQAGEQFF
TRBJ1-2,TRBV2,-,-,TGTGCCAGCAGTGAAGCGCGGTCGGGGAGAAACTATGGCTACACCTTC,CASSEARSGRNYGYTF
TRBJ2-6,TRBV5-5,few,-,TGTGCCAGCAGCTCCCAGGGGTCCGGAGGGGCCAACGTCCTGACTTTC,CASSSQGSGGANVLTF
TRBJ1-1,TRBV11-2,medium-sized,-,TGCGGGGGGTTCATGAACACTGAAGCTTTCTTT,CGGFMNTEAFF
TRBJ2-3,TRBV28,-,TRBD2,TGTGCCAGCAGTTTCTCTACTAGCGGGGGCTCAGAGGATACGCAGTATTTT,CASSFSTSGGSEDTQYF
TRBJ1-2,TRBV10-3,-,-,TGTGCCACGCAAAAGGAGGGCCCCAGCTATGGCTACACCTTC,CATQKEGPSYGYTF
TRBJ2-7,TRBV27,-,-,TGTGCCAGCAGTTTGGTTTCAGGGATAGAGTACGAGCAGTACTTC,CASSLVSGIEYEQYF
TRBJ2-7,TRBV30,-,TRBD2,TGTGCCTGGACCCCGCGGGGGGTTGGAAGCTCCTACGAGCAGTACTTC,CAWTPRGVGSSYEQYF
TRBJ1-2,TRBV6-5,-,-,TGTGCCAGCAGTTTTGCCCTTTCCGGGTCCCATGGCTACACCTTC,CASSFALSGSHGYTF
TRBJ2-2,TRBV6-1,-,TRBD1,TGTGCCAGCAGACTTGACAGGGCCCGAGGTGGGCTGTTTTTT,CASRLDRARGGLFF
TRBJ1-2,TRBV28,-,-,TGTGCCAGCAGTGGGTTCGGACCCGGACGTTTAAACACCTTC,CASSGFGPGRLNTF
TRBJ1-6,TRBV30,-,-,TGTGCCTGGAGTGTCGGATATAATTCACCCCTCCACTTT,CAWSVGYNSPLHF
TRBJ2-5,TRBV1,-,-,TGCACCAGCAGCCCCGGGGAACGTGAGACCCAGTACTTC,CTSSPGERETQYF
TRBJ1-1,TRBV9,-,-,TGTGCCAGCAGCTTAGGGGGAGGGGGAAACACTGAAGCTTTCTTT,CASSLGGGGNTEAFF
TRBJ1-6,TRBV28,-,TRBD1,TGTGCCAGCAGCCCAAGACAGGGCGAGATTTCACCCCTCCACTTT,CASSPRQGEISPLHF
TRBJ1-1,TRBV16,-,-,TGTGCCAGCAGCCCGGCAATCGGGAACACTGAAGCTTTCTTT,CASSPAIGNTEAFF
TRBJ1-1,TRBV9,few,-,TGTGCCAGCAGCGGAAGGCTGGACACTGAAGCTTTCTTT,CASSGRLDTEAFF
TRBJ2-1,TRBV7-2,-,-,TGTGCCAGCAGCTTAGCGGGGGTCCACATAAATGAGCAGTTCTTC,CASSLAGVHINEQFF
TRBJ1-5,TRBV28,-,TRBD1,TGTGCCAGCAGAATCCCGGGACAGGGGTTTAGCAATCAGCCCCAGCATTTT,CASRIPGQGFSNQPQHF
TRBJ2-7,TRBV5-1,-,-,TGCGCCAGCAGCTTGGCCTTGGGGGCTGAGTACGAGCAGTACTTC,CASSLALGAEYEQYF
TRBJ2-4,TRBV29-1,-,TRBD1,TGCAGCGCAAGAAGGGGGACAGGGAAAAACATTCAGTACTTC,CSARRGTGKNIQYF
TRBJ2-5,TRBV7-6,-,TRBD1,TGTGCCAGCAGCATCCAATCGGGACAGGGGGAGACCCAGTACTTC,CASSIQSGQGETQYF
TRBJ2-5,TRBV7-9,once,-,TGTGCCAGCACTTCAAGCGGAGCATTCCAAGAGACCCAGTACTTC,CASTSSGAFQETQYF
TRBJ2-7,TRBV9,-,TRBD2,TGTGCCAGCAGCGGGGGACTAGAAAGGTACGAGCAGTACTTC,CASSGGLERYEQYF
TRBJ1-1,TRBV4-2,-,-,TGTGCCAGCAGCCAAGGGGGCAACTTGGTCGCGGGGACTGAAGCTTTCTTT,CASSQGGNLVAGTEAFF
TRBJ2-2,TRBV5-1,-,TRBD1,TGCGCCAGCAACCCTGGGACAGGTGGCACCGGGGAGCTGTTTTTT,CASNPGTGGTGELFF
TRBJ2-2,TRBV4-3,-,-,TGCGCCAGCAGCCAAGATCCGTTATCCAACACCGGGGAGCTGTTTTTT,CASSQDPLSNTGELFF
TRBJ2-1,TRBV28,-,TRBD2,TGTGCCAGCAGCCCCTGGGAGCGGGGGACCTACAATGAGCAGTTCTTC,CASSPWERGTYNEQFF
TRBJ2-2,TRBV7-3,-,TRBD1,TGTGCCAGCAGCTTATCCCGGACAGGGGTGACCGGGGAGCTGTTTTTT,CASSLSRTGVTGELFF
TRBJ2-1,TRBV27,few,-,TGTGCCAGCAGTTTCGGGGGTAACAATGAGCAGTTCTTC,CASSFGGNNEQFF
TRBJ2-7,TRBV28,-,-,TGTGCCAGCAGTTTATGGGTGCCCTACGAGCAGTACTTC,CASSLWVPYEQYF
TRBJ1-2,TRBV5-4,-,-,TGTGCCAGCAGCGCCCGGAGGGGGGAGGCCTATGGCTACACCTTC,CASSARRGEAYGYTF
TRBJ1-2,TRBV4-1,few,-,TGCGCCAGCAGCCCGATCGGAGGGGGGAGCTATGGCTACACCTTC,CASSPIGGGSYGYTF
TRBJ2-2,TRBV18,-,TRBD1,TGTGCCAGCTCGACAGGGGGGACCGGGGAGCTGTTTTTT,CASSTGGTGELFF